The 28 T cell receptor beta chains given below trace back to one sample, sequenced in a study of blood T cell repertoires in COVID-19. TCRdb's copy holds only in-frame clones and misses some; the assay was immunoSEQ multiplex PCR. The sample has about 480,000 clones, 70% to 90% seen once. Sample: PBMCs or T cells enriched from blood (not recorded which). All receptors derive from a woman younger than 35 with acute COVID-19.

This clone was observed a single time. V usage is TRBV19 and J usage is TRBJ2-7; 10 nucleotides align to TRBD2. Germline loops: CDR1 LNHDA, CDR2 SQIVND (reference sequence). The CDR3 loop spans 14 amino acids. V lost 5 bases, J lost 3 bases, and 4 bases stayed unmatched. The CDR3 DNA follows: TGTGCCAGTAGTGTCGGACTAGCGGACTACGAGCAGTACTTC. It encodes CASSVGLADYEQYF.

The rearrangement links TRBV28 to TRBJ1-2, with D possibly matching TRBD1 (6 bases). Trimming shortened V by 6 bases and J by 7 bases, and 18 bases separated the two germline ends. Germline loops: CDR1 MDHEN, CDR2 SYDVKM. The CDR3 loop spans 14 amino acids. In nucleotides, the CDR3 is TGTGCCAGCAGCCCCTCCAGGGGATCTGTTGGCTACACCTTC. Translated, it gives CASSPSRGSVGYTF.

The V gene is TRBV27, the J gene TRBJ2-3, with a weak D call TRBD2 (6 bases). CDR3 length: 14 amino acids. The germline V gene encodes CDR1 MNHEY and CDR2 SMNVEV (reference sequence). V was cut by 3 bases and J by 3 bases, with 10 bases left in between. The CDR3 DNA sequence: TGTGCCAGCAGTTTCGGGAGTAGGACAGATACGCAGTATTTT. Encoded protein: CASSFGSRTDTQYF.

The J gene is TRBJ2-1, the V gene TRBV24-1; 13 nucleotides line up with TRBD2. V gave up 3 bases and J gave up 7 bases; unmatched junction bases: 5. The CDR3 totals 16 residues. The V gene's germline CDR1 is KGHDR and CDR2 SFDVKD. This chain's CDR3 is CATSDTSGRATNEQFF. CDR3 sequence (DNA): TGTGCCACCAGTGATACTAGCGGGAGGGCTACGAATGAGCAGTTCTTC.

The chain carries TRBV20-1 and TRBJ2-3; 12 bases match TRBD2. The length of the CDR3 is 15 residues. The V gene end was trimmed by 3 bases and the J gene end by 2 bases; junction bases not matched to a gene: 3. Germline CDR1 reads DFQATT; CDR2 reads SNEGSKA (reference sequence). The CDR3 DNA reads TGCAGTGCTAGTAGACTAGCGGGGGTCACAGATACGCAGTATTTT. Translating gives CSASRLAGVTDTQYF.

This sequence joins TRBV19 and TRBJ2-2, with 7 nucleotides matching TRBD1. Looked up from germline, CDR1 is LNHDA and CDR2 is SQIVND (reference sequence). This CDR3 is built from 18 residues. Germline trimming cut 5 bases from V and 1 base from J; bases unmatched to any gene: 13. The CDR3 loop is CASSAYPSGTVNTGELFF. CDR3 sequence (DNA): TGTGCCAGTAGTGCATATCCATCCGGGACAGTGAACACCGGGGAGCTGTTTTTT.

This clone showed up just once. The chain couples TRBV3-1 (or the pseudogene TRBV3-2) to TRBJ2-5; a weak D match, TRBD2 (5 bases). Looked up from germline, CDR1 is LGHDT and CDR2 is YNNKEL (reference sequence). V lost 4 bases and J lost 2, with 17 bases in between. CDR3 size: 16 residues. CDR3 residues: CASSRAGTAPQETQYF. In nucleotides, the CDR3 is TGTGCCAGCAGCCGGGCGGGCACAGCCCCTCAAGAGACCCAGTACTTC.

This sequence joins TRBV6-1 and TRBJ1-1; D might be TRBD1 (6 bases). CDR1 and CDR2 (germline): MNHNS, SASEGT. Trimming shortened V by 2 bases and J by 1 base, and 17 bases separated the two germline ends. This CDR3 contains 17 residues. The CDR3 sequence: CASSEIRGGSKNTEAFF. Written as DNA, the CDR3 is TGTGCCAGCAGTGAAATACGCGGGGGCAGCAAGAACACTGAAGCTTTCTTT.

J is TRBJ2-1 and V is TRBV25-1; 9 nucleotides match TRBD1. V gave up 1 base and J gave up 5 bases; unmatched junction bases: 6. The V gene's germline CDR1 is MGHDK and CDR2 SYGVNS. This CDR3 region has 16 residues. The CDR3 DNA is TGTGCCAGCAGTGAATGGGGACAGGGAGATGACAATGAGCAGTTCTTC. It codes for CASSEWGQGDDNEQFF.

The chain joins TRBV10-2 to TRBJ2-7; TRBD1 aligns across 7 bases. The CDR3 is made up of 13 amino acids. V shed 0 bases, J shed 12 bases, and the junction held 8 bases outside the gene matches. Germline CDR1 is WSHSY and CDR2 is SAAADI. Here the CDR3 DNA reads TGCGCCAGCAGTGAGTCGACTCTACAGGGGAGGTACTTC. This translates into CASSESTLQGRYF.

This rearrangement joins TRBV6-5 to TRBJ1-1; D is uncertain. The CDR3 length is 11 residues. Trimming removed 9 bases at V and 5 bases at J, with 10 bases between. Germline lookup yields CDR1 MNHEY and CDR2 SVGAGI. CDR3 region: CASTSGTEAFF. The CDR3 DNA follows: TGTGCCAGTACCTCGGGGACTGAAGCTTTCTTT.

V usage is TRBV6-2 or TRBV6-3 and J usage is TRBJ2-7; possible D gene TRBD1, 6 bases. CDR3 length: 13 residues. From germline, CDR1 is MNHEY and CDR2 SVGEGT. Between the trimmed V and J ends, which lost 5 bases and 2 bases, there was a span of 10 bases. CDR3 nucleotides: TGTGCCAGCAGTCCCCGGACAGCCTACGAGCAGTACTTC. Its protein is CASSPRTAYEQYF.

V is TRBV5-1 and J is TRBJ1-6; D unresolved. The CDR3 covers 15 residues. The germline CDR1 and CDR2 sequences are SGHRS and YFSETQ. V was cut by 0 bases and J by 10 bases, with 14 bases left in between. CDR3 amino acids: CASSLVEALWSPLHF. The CDR3 DNA reads TGCGCCAGCAGCTTGGTGGAGGCGCTCTGGTCACCCCTCCACTTT.

The J gene is TRBJ2-5, the V gene TRBV5-1; 14 bases agree with TRBD2. The V gene end was trimmed by 4 bases and the J gene end by 5 bases; junction bases not matched to a gene: 7. There are 16 residues in the CDR3. CDR1 and CDR2 from the germline V gene are SGHRS and YFSETQ. The CDR3 nucleotides read TGCGCCAGCAGCCCCGGACTAGCGGGAGGTGTGGAGACCCAGTACTTC. It specifies CASSPGLAGGVETQYF.

V usage is TRBV5-4 and J usage is TRBJ1-6; no firm D call. Germline assignment: CDR1 SGHNT and CDR2 YYREEE (reference sequence). V was cut by 3 bases and J by 0 bases, with 10 bases left in between. The CDR3 runs to 16 residues. CDR3 nucleotides: TGTGCCAGCAGCTACGGGAGGAGCTCCTATAATTCACCCCTCCACTTT. It translates to CASSYGRSSYNSPLHF.

The J gene is TRBJ2-5, the V gene TRBV5-4, with TRBD1 matching 8 bases. Trimming at V came to 4 bases and at J to 3 bases, leaving 5 bases not matched to a gene. The CDR3 contains 14 residues. Germline V gives CDR1 SGHNT, CDR2 YYREEE (reference sequence). The CDR3 region is CASSTGQGKETQYF. In DNA, the CDR3 is TGTGCCAGCAGCACCGGACAGGGAAAAGAGACCCAGTACTTC.

The chain has TRBV7-2 and TRBJ2-3; TRBD2 matches 9 bases. Germline CDR1 reads SGHTA; CDR2 reads FQGNSA. This CDR3 comprises 15 residues. The V segment lost 6 bases and the J segment 1 base; nucleotides outside the gene matches: 5. In DNA, the CDR3 is TGTGCCAGCAGTCTGGCTAGCGGGGGCACAGATACGCAGTATTTT. It is translated as CASSLASGGTDTQYF.

The CDR3 region is CAISEAGGKETQYF. In DNA, the CDR3 is TGTGCCATCAGTGAGGCAGGGGGGAAAGAGACCCAGTACTTC. The chain is built from TRBV10-3 and TRBJ2-5, with a weak D call TRBD1 (7 bases). The CDR3 is 14 amino acids. Germline assignment: CDR1 ENHRY and CDR2 SYGVKD. The ends were cut back, 2 bases at V and 3 bases at J, with 10 bases in the middle.

The V and J genes are TRBV5-1 and TRBJ2-7; 8 bases fit TRBD1. With V trimmed by 4 bases and J by 7 bases, 10 bases remained unmatched. CDR1 is SGHRS, CDR2 YFSETQ, per germline. This CDR3 region has 14 residues. CDR3 nucleotides: TGCGCCAGCAGCCGGACAGGGAGTCCTATAGAGCAGTACTTC. Translated: CASSRTGSPIEQYF.

This clone was seen just once. This chain uses TRBV7-2 with TRBJ1-4, with a possible D match to TRBD1 (5 bases). There are 15 residues in the CDR3. V was trimmed by 0 bases and J by 7 bases, leaving 12 bases between them. Germline V gene lookup returns CDR1 SGHTA and CDR2 FQGNSA. CDR3 sequence: CASSLARGGGEKLFF. The CDR3 nucleotides read TGTGCCAGCAGCTTAGCGCGCGGGGGAGGTGAAAAACTGTTTTTT. Together with reference TRBV7-2 and TRBJ1-4, the CDR3 gives the full variable domain: GAGVSQSPSNKVTEKGKDVELRCDPISGHTALYWYRQSLGQGLEFLIYFQGNSAPDKSGLPSDRFSAERTGGSVSTLTIQRTQQEDSAVYLCASSLARGGGEKLFFGSGTQLSVL.

This chain links TRBV7-2 with TRBJ2-2, with TRBD2 identical over 11 bases. Trimming took 3 bases from V and 7 from J; bases not matched to a gene: 4. The CDR3 extends over 15 amino acids. The germline CDR1 and CDR2 sequences are SGHTA and FQGNSA. The CDR3 nucleotides read TGTGCCAGCAGCTTTAGCGGGGGGGTCGGCGGGGAGCTGTTTTTT. Its protein product is CASSFSGGVGGELFF.

J is TRBJ1-5 and V is TRBV2; maybe TRBD1 (5 bases). The germline CDR1 and CDR2 sequences are SNHLY and FYNNEI. Trimming stripped 7 bases from V and 2 bases from J, with 12 bases between. The CDR3 length is 14 residues. CDR3 sequence reads: CASTEQGGNQPQHF. The CDR3 coding sequence is TGTGCCAGCACCGAGCAGGGTGGCAATCAGCCCCAGCATTTT.

This chain uses TRBV5-1 with TRBJ2-1; TRBD2 might be the D (5 bases). This CDR3 has 14 residues. The germline gives CDR1 SGHRS, CDR2 YFSETQ. Trimming took 0 bases from V and 7 from J, leaving 11 bases between them. In nucleotides, the CDR3 is TGCGCCAGCAGCTTGGATCCAGCGGTGAATGAGCAGTTCTTC. Translated, it gives CASSLDPAVNEQFF.

The chain recombines TRBV19 with TRBJ1-5; D is undetermined. In germline, CDR1 is LNHDA, CDR2 SQIVND (reference sequence). V lost 3 bases and J lost 7, with 16 bases in between. The CDR3 runs 15 residues. The CDR3 bases are TGTGCCAGTAGTATCAGTTGGGAGGGTGGACAGCCCCAGCATTTT. Protein product: CASSISWEGGQPQHF.

The chain recombines TRBV10-3 with TRBJ1-2; D gene ambiguous. This CDR3 is 12 amino acids long. The V gene's germline CDR1 is ENHRY and CDR2 SYGVKD. The V end was cut by 10 bases, the J end by 4 bases, with 13 bases between. CDR3 amino acids: CATRRDSYGYTF. The DNA for the CDR3 is TGTGCCACCAGGCGGGATTCCTATGGCTACACCTTC.

The chain uses TRBV6-5 and TRBJ1-2; tentative D call: TRBD1 (5 bases). This CDR3 is built from 14 residues. V dropped 2 bases and J dropped 5 bases, with 12 bases sitting between them. Germline V lookup: CDR1 MNHEY, CDR2 SVGAGI. The CDR3 is CASSYDPGMYGYTF. The CDR3 coding sequence is TGTGCCAGCAGTTACGACCCAGGGATGTATGGCTACACCTTC.

The V call is TRBV2, the J call TRBJ1-4; 8 positions match TRBD1. This CDR3 region has 16 residues. Germline loops: CDR1 SNHLY, CDR2 FYNNEI. V shed 5 bases, J shed 7 bases, and the junction held 12 bases outside the gene matches. The CDR3 nucleotides read TGTGCCAGCAGTACCCCCGTAGGACAGGGTTTTGAAAAACTGTTTTTT. Its protein is CASSTPVGQGFEKLFF.

The V call is TRBV5-1, the J call TRBJ1-2; D remains unclear. The CDR3 extends over 13 amino acids. CDR1 and CDR2 (germline): SGHRS, YFSETQ. V lost 4 bases to trimming and J lost 4 bases, with 11 bases between them. CDR3: CASSLGEGYGYTF. The CDR3 nucleotides read TGCGCCAGCAGCCTGGGCGAGGGCTATGGCTACACCTTC.